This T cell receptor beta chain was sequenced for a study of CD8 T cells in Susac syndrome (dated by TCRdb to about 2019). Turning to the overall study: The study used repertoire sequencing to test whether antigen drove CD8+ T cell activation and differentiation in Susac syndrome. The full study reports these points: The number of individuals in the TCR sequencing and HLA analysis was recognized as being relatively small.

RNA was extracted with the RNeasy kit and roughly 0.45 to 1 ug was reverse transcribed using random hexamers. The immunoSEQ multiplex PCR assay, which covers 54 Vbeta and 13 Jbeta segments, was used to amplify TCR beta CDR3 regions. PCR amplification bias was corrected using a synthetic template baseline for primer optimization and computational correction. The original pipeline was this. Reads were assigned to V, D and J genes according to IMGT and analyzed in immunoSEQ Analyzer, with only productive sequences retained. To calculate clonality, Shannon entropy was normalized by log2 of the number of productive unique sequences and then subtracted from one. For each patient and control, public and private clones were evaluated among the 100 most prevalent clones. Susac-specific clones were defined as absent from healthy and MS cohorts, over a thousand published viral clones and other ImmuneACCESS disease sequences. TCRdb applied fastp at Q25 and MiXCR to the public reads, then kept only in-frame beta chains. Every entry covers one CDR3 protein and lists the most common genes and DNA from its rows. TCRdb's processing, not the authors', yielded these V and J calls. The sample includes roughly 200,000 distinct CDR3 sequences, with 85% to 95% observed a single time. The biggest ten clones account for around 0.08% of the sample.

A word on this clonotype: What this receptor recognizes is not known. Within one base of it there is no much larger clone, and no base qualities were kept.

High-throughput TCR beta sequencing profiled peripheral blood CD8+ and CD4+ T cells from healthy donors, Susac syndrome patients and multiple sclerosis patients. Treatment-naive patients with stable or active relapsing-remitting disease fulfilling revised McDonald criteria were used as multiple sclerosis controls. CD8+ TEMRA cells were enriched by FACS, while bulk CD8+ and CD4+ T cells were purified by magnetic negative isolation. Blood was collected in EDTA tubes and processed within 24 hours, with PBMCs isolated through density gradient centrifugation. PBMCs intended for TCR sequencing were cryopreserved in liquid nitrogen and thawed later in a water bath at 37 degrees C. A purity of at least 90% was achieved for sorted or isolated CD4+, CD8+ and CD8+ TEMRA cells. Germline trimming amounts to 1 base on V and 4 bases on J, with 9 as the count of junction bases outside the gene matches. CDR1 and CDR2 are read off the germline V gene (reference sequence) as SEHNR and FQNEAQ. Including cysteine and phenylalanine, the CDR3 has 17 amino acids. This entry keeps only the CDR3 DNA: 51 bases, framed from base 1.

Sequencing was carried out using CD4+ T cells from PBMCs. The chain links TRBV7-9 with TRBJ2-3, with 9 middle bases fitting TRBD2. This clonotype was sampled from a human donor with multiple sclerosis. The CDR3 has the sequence CASSLGRGLAGADTQYF. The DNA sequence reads TGTGCCAGCAGCTTAGGGAGGGGACTAGCTGGAGCAGATACGCAGTATTTT.